Listed here are 20 T cell receptor beta chains from one sample, sequenced in a study of T cell responses to AZD1222 COVID-19 vaccine. Profiling relied on immunoSEQ multiplex PCR, and the TCRdb table lists in-frame clones only, not all of them. The data hold 120,000 or so clones, with around 91% observed a single time. The sequenced sample was peripheral blood, obtained on day 0 of MenACWY control vaccination. Receptor source: an adult in good health.

The V gene is TRBV14, the J gene TRBJ2-5; D gene ambiguous. The CDR3 totals 17 residues. Germline assignment: CDR1 SGHDN and CDR2 FVKESK. Trimming stripped 1 base from V and 1 base from J, with 16 bases between. The CDR3 spells CASSQGDTPNGQETQYF. CDR3 bases: TGTGCCAGCAGCCAAGGTGATACACCCAACGGCCAAGAGACCCAGTACTTC.

This chain joins TRBV6-5 and TRBJ1-6; no firm D call. CDR1 is MNHEY and CDR2 is SVGAGI in the germline V gene. This CDR3 comprises 12 residues. Trimming left V 6 bases short and J 9 bases short, with 9 bases between. The CDR3 bases are TGTGCCAGCAGATCACCGGGTTCACCCCTCCACTTT. Its translation: CASRSPGSPLHF.

The rearrangement uses TRBV13 and TRBJ2-3, with D maybe TRBD2 (6 bases). Germline CDR1 and CDR2: PRHDT and FYEKMQ (reference sequence). V was cut by 1 base and J by 4 bases, with 18 bases left in between. The CDR3 consists of 17 residues. Here the CDR3 reads CASSLARWGDHADTQYF. Here the CDR3 DNA reads TGTGCCAGCAGCTTAGCTCGGTGGGGGGACCACGCAGATACGCAGTATTTT. The full variable domain, its missing parts supplied by reference TRBV13 and TRBJ2-3, is AAGVIQSPRHLIKEKRETATLKCYPIPRHDTVYWYQQGPGQDPQFLISFYEKMQSDKGSIPDRFSAQQFSDYHSELNMSSLELGDSALYFCASSLARWGDHADTQYFGPGTRLTVL.

This chain joins TRBV5-4 and TRBJ2-3; 8 bases line up with TRBD2. The CDR3 has 16 amino acids. Germline V gene data show CDR1 as SGHNT and CDR2 as YYREEE (reference sequence). The junction had 10 bases not matched to a gene; V was cut back by 5 bases and J by 2 bases. The CDR3 reads CASSHTGTSFTDTQYF. The CDR3 bases are TGTGCCAGCAGTCACACCGGGACTAGTTTCACAGATACGCAGTATTTT. Complete variable domain (other parts from reference TRBV5-4 and TRBJ2-3): ETGVTQSPTHLIKTRGQQVTLRCSSQSGHNTVSWYQQALGQGPQFIFQYYREEENGRGNFPPRFSGLQFPNYSSELNVNALELDDSALYLCASSHTGTSFTDTQYFGPGTRLTVL.

The rearrangement joins TRBV15 to TRBJ1-1, with a tentative D call TRBD1 (5 bases). Deletions cut 0 bases from V and 8 bases from J, with 16 bases between. Germline assignment: CDR1 LNHNV and CDR2 YYDKDF (reference sequence). The CDR3 contains 15 residues. The CDR3 nucleotides read TGTGCCACCAGCAGAGATCGGCAGGGAGCGGACGAAGCTTTCTTT. Protein: CATSRDRQGADEAFF. Full variable domain (rest looked up from reference TRBV15 and TRBJ1-1): DAMVIQNPRYQVTQFGKPVTLSCSQTLNHNVMYWYQQKSSQAPKLLFHYYDKDFNNEADTPDNFQSRRPNTSFCFLDIRSPGLGDTAMYLCATSRDRQGADEAFFGQGTRLTVV.

The genes are TRBV30 and TRBJ1-6; TRBD1 might be the D (6 bases). Trimming stripped 4 bases from V and 0 bases from J, with 10 bases between. The CDR3 is 15 residues long. Germline-derived CDR1 and CDR2 are GTSNPN and SVGIG (reference sequence). This CDR3 reads CAWIRRGSYNSPLHF. The CDR3 DNA reads TGTGCCTGGATTCGCAGGGGCTCCTATAATTCACCCCTCCACTTT.

Only one count was recorded for this clone. The chain employs TRBV5-6 and TRBJ2-1; 10 bases agree with TRBD2. Germline-derived CDR1 and CDR2 are SGHDT and YYEEEE. The J segment lost 12 bases and the V segment lost 1 base, leaving 7 bases of the junction unmatched. CDR3 size: 14 residues. The CDR3 sequence is CASSLLLAGKGQFF. In DNA form, the CDR3 reads TGTGCCAGCAGCTTGTTACTAGCGGGAAAGGGGCAGTTCTTC.

The chain carries TRBV5-1 and TRBJ2-3; D perhaps matches TRBD2 (6 bases). The length of the CDR3 is 16 residues. The V end was cut by 4 bases, the J end by 1 base, with 16 bases between. The germline gives CDR1 SGHRS, CDR2 YFSETQ. CDR3 bases: TGCGCCAGCAGCCGGGGTGGGGCTAGCGGCACAGATACGCAGTATTTT. Translated, it gives CASSRGGASGTDTQYF.

V usage is TRBV7-2 and J usage is TRBJ1-2; 9 bases fit TRBD1. Germline V gene data show CDR1 as SGHTA and CDR2 as FQGNSA. The V and J ends lost 5 bases and 8 bases, in that order; junction bases with no gene match: 15. The length of the CDR3 is 16 residues. CDR3 nucleotide sequence: TGTGCCAGCAGCCCTAGCGGGACAGGGCCTTGGGTAGGCTACACCTTC. Protein sequence: CASSPSGTGPWVGYTF. Complete variable domain (other parts from reference TRBV7-2 and TRBJ1-2): GAGVSQSPSNKVTEKGKDVELRCDPISGHTALYWYRQSLGQGLEFLIYFQGNSAPDKSGLPSDRFSAERTGGSVSTLTIQRTQQEDSAVYLCASSPSGTGPWVGYTFGSGTRLTVV.

The chain carries TRBV10-1 and TRBJ1-2, with D possibly matching TRBD1 (6 bases). The V gene's germline CDR1 is WNHNN and CDR2 SYGVQD (reference sequence). The CDR3 is made up of 12 amino acids. Trimming stripped 3 bases from V and 8 bases from J, with 10 bases between. This chain's CDR3 is CASSDAGGGYTF. The CDR3 DNA is TGCGCCAGCAGTGATGCCGGGGGCGGCTACACCTTC.

This rearrangement joins TRBV7-9 to TRBJ1-2; 10 nucleotides line up with TRBD1. The V and J ends lost 1 base and 4 bases, in that order; junction bases with no gene match: 9. Germline CDR1 SEHNR, CDR2 FQNEAQ (reference sequence). The CDR3 extends over 17 amino acids. Here the CDR3 DNA reads TGTGCCAGCAGCTTAGTTCTTAACCGGGACAGGGGCTATGGCTACACCTTC. This encodes CASSLVLNRDRGYGYTF.

The chain recombines TRBV6-6 with TRBJ1-5; perhaps TRBD1 as D (6 bases). The germline V and J ends were trimmed by 6 bases and 5 bases, with 14 bases remaining between them. The CDR3 is made up of 14 amino acids. Germline values: CDR1 MNHNY, CDR2 SVGAGI (reference sequence). CDR3 coding DNA: TGTGCCAGCAGCCCCGACAGGCCGGATCAGCCCCAGCATTTT. The encoded protein is CASSPDRPDQPQHF.

This clone was detected only a few times. The chain joins TRBV5-1 to TRBJ1-2; 7 bases fit TRBD1. The V gene end was trimmed by 2 bases and the J gene end by 8 bases; junction bases not matched to a gene: 6. The CDR3 totals 13 residues. Germline V gene data show CDR1 as SGHRS and CDR2 as YFSETQ. The CDR3 DNA sequence: TGCGCCAGCAGCTTAATGTTAGGGGGCGGCTACACCTTC. It codes for CASSLMLGGGYTF.

To note about this clone: The same CDR3 is also encoded by other DNA sequences in this sample. The chain recombines TRBV27 with TRBJ2-7; D gene ambiguous. The CDR3 spans 13 residues. Germline assignment: CDR1 MNHEY and CDR2 SMNVEV (reference sequence). V dropped 8 bases and J dropped 0 bases, with 11 bases sitting between them. In DNA, the CDR3 is TGTGCCAGCGGCAGGTACTCCTCCTACGAGCAGTACTTC. This codes for CASGRYSSYEQYF.

V and J are TRBV6-6 and TRBJ2-1; D ambiguous. The CDR3 contains 13 residues. The germline CDR1 and CDR2 sequences are MNHNY and SVGAGI (reference sequence). V lost 5 bases, J lost 7 bases, and 12 bases lay in between. The CDR3 region is CASSNLLLNEQFF. The CDR3 DNA follows: TGTGCCAGCAGTAACTTACTTTTGAATGAGCAGTTCTTC.

The V and J genes are TRBV3-1 (or the pseudogene TRBV3-2) and TRBJ1-6; possibly TRBD1 for D (5 bases). Looked up from germline, CDR1 is LGHDT and CDR2 is YNNKEL (reference sequence). This CDR3 is built from 14 residues. With 4 bases removed from V and 7 bases from J, the gap between germline ends came to 11 bases. The CDR3 DNA reads TGTGCCAGCAGCCTGGGGGATAGGAATTCACCCCTCCACTTT. As protein: CASSLGDRNSPLHF.

The V and J genes are TRBV12-5 and TRBJ1-1; TRBD1 agrees at 8 bases. Losses at the gene ends were 9 bases for V and 1 base for J; bases not matched to a gene: 13. The CDR3 loop spans 16 amino acids. Per germline, CDR1 LGHNT and CDR2 FRNRAP. The CDR3 loop reads CARPQGAINPNTEAFF. The DNA for the CDR3 is TGTGCTAGACCTCAGGGGGCCATAAATCCGAACACTGAAGCTTTCTTT.

The chain carries TRBV6-2 or TRBV6-3 and TRBJ1-6; D gene unclear. Germline V lookup: CDR1 MNHEY, CDR2 SVGEGT. The CDR3 runs 14 residues. The V and J ends lost 3 bases and 10 bases respectively, with 13 bases between them. This chain's CDR3 is CASSYLLSVSPLHF. The CDR3 DNA sequence: TGTGCCAGCAGTTATCTACTTTCTGTCTCACCCCTCCACTTT.

In DNA, the CDR3 is TGTGCCAGCAGCTTATCGACGGTGAAAAGCTCCTATAATTCACCCCTCCACTTT. This translates into CASSLSTVKSSYNSPLHF. This chain joins TRBV7-2 and TRBJ1-6; D unclear. Per germline, CDR1 SGHTA and CDR2 FQGNSA. With 2 bases removed from V and 0 bases from J, the gap between germline ends came to 14 bases. The CDR3 contains 18 residues.

The rearrangement links TRBV2 to TRBJ1-3; 11 positions match TRBD1. Trimming took 6 bases from V and 6 from J; bases not matched to a gene: 4. CDR1 SNHLY and CDR2 FYNNEI come from the germline V gene. The CDR3 consists of 14 residues. The CDR3 DNA reads as TGTGCCAGCAGCGGGGACAGGGGGATAAACACCATATATTTT. Translating gives CASSGDRGINTIYF.